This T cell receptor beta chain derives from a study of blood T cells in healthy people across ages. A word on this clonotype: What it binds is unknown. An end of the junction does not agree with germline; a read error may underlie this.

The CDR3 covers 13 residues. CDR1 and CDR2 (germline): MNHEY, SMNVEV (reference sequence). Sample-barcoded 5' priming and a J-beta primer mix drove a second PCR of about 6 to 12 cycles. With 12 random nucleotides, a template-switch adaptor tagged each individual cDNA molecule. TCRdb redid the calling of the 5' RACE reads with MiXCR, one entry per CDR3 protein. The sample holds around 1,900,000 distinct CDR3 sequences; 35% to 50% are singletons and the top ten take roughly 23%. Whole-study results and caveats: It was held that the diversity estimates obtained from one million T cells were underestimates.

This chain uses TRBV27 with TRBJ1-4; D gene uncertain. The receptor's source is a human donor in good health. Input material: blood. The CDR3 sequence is CASSFRVNEELFF. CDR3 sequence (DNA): TGTGCCAGTTCGTTTAGGGTGAATGAAGAACTGTTTTTT.